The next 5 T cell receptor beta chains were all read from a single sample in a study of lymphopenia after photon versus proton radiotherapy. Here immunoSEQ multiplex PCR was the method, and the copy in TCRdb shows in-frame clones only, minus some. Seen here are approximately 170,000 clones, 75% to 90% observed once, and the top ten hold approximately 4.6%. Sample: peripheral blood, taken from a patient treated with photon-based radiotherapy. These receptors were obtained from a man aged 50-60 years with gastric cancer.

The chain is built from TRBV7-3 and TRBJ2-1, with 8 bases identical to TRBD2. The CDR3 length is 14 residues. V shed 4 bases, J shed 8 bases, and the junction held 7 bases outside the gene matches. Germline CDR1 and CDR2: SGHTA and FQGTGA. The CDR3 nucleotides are TGTGCCAGCAGCTCGGGACTAGTCGGGGATGAGCAGTTCTTC. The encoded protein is CASSSGLVGDEQFF. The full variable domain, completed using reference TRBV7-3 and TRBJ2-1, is GAGVSQTPSNKVTEKGKYVELRCDPISGHTALYWYRQSLGQGPEFLIYFQGTGAADDSGLPNDRFFAVRPEGSVSTLKIQRTERGDSAVYLCASSSGLVGDEQFFGPGTRLTVL.

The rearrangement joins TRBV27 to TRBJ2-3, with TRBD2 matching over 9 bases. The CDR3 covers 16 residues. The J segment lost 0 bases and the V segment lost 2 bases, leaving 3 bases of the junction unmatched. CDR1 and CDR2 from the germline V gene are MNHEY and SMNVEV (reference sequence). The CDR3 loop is CASSLRRGGSTDTQYF. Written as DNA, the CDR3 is TGTGCCAGCAGTTTACGGCGGGGGGGTAGCACAGATACGCAGTATTTT.

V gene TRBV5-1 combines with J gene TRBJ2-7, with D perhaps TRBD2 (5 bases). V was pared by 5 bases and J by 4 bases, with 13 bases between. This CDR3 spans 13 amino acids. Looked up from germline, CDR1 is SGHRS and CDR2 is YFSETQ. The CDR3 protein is CASSMGEGYEQYF. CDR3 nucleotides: TGCGCCAGCAGTATGGGTGAGGGATACGAGCAGTACTTC.

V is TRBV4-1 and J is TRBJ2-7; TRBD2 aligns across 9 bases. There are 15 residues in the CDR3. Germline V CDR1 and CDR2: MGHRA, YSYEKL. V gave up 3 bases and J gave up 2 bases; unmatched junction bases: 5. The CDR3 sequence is CASSQGTSWTYEQYF. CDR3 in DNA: TGCGCCAGCAGCCAGGGGACTAGCTGGACCTACGAGCAGTACTTC.

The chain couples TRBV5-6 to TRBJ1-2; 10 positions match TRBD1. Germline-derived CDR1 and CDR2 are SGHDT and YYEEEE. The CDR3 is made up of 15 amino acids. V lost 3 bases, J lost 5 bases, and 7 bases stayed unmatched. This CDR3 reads CASSYLGDRGYGYTF. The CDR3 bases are TGTGCCAGCAGCTACCTGGGGGACAGGGGATATGGCTACACCTTC.